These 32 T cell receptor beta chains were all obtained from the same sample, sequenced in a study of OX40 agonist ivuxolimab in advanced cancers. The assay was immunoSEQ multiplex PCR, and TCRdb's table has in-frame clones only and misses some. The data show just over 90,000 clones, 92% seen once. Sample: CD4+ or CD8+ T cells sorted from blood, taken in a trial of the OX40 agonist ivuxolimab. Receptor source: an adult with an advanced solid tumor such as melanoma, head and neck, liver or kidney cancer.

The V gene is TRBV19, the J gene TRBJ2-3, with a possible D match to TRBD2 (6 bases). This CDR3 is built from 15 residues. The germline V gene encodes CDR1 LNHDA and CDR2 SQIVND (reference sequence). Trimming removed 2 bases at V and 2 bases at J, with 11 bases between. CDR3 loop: CASSITSGFTDTQYF. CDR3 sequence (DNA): TGTGCCAGTAGTATAACAAGCGGGTTCACAGATACGCAGTATTTT.

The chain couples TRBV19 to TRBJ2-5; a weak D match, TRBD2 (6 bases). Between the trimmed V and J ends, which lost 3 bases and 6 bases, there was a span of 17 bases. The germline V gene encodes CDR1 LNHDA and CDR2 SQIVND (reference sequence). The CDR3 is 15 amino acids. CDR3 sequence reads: CASSMTAGRGKTQYF. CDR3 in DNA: TGTGCCAGTAGTATGACTGCGGGTCGGGGGAAGACCCAGTACTTC.

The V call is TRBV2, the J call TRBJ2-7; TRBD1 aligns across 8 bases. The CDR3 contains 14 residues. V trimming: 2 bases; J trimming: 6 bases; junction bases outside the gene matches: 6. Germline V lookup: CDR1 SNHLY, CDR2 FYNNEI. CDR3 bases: TGTGCCAGCAGTGAACGGGACAGGCCTTCCGAGCAGTACTTC. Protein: CASSERDRPSEQYF.

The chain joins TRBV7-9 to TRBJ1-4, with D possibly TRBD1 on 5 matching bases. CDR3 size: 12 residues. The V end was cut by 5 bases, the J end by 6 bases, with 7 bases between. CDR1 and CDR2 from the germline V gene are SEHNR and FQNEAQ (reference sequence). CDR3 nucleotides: TGTGCCAGCAGCAGACAGTATGAAAAACTGTTTTTT. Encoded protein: CASSRQYEKLFF.

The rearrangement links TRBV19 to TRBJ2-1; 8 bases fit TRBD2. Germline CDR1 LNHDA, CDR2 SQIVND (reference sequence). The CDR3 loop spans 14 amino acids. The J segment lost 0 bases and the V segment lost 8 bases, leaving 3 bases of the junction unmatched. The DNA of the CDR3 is TGTGCCAGTGGGAGCGGGAGCTCCTACAATGAGCAGTTCTTC. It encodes CASGSGSSYNEQFF.

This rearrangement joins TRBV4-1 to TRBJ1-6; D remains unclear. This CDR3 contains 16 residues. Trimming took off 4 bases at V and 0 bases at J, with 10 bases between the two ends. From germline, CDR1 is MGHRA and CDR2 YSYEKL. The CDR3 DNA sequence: TGCGCCAGCAGCCTGGCGGTCAGCTCCTATAATTCACCCCTCCACTTT. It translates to CASSLAVSSYNSPLHF.

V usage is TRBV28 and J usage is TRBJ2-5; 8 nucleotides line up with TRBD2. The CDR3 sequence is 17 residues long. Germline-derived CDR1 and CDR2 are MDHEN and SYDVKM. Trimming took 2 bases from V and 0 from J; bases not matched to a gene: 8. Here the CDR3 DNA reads TGTGCCAGCAGTTTAACCGGTCTTAGCGGGAACCAAGAGACCCAGTACTTC. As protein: CASSLTGLSGNQETQYF.

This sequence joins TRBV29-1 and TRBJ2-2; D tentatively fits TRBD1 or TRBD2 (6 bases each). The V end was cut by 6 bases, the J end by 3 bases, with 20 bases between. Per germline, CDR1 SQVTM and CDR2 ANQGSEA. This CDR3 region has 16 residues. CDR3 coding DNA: TGCAGCGTGCGGGGCGGTTCAGGGGCCGACACCGGGGAGCTGTTTTTT. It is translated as CSVRGGSGADTGELFF.

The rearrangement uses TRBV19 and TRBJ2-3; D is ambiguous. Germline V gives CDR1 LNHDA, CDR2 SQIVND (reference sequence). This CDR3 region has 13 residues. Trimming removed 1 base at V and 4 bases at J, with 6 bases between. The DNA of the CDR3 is TGTGCCAGTAGTATAGTCGCACCAGATACGCAGTATTTT. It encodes CASSIVAPDTQYF.

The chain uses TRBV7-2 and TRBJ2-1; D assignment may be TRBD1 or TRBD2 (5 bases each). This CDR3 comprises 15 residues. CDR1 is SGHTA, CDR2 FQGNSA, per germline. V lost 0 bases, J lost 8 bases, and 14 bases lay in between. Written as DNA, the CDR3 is TGTGCCAGCAGCTTAGCGCAGGGACCACAGGATGAGCAGTTCTTC. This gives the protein CASSLAQGPQDEQFF.

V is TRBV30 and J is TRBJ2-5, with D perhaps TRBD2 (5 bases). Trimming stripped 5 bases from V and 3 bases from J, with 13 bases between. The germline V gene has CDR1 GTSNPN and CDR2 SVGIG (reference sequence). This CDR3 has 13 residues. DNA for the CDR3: TGTGCCTGGTCCCCGGACTCGGAAGAGACCCAGTACTTC. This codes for CAWSPDSEETQYF.

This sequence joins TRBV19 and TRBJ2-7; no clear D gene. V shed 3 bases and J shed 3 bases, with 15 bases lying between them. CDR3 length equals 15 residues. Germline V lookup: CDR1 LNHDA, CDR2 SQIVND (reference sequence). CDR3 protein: CASSIDETPSYEQYF. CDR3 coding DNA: TGTGCCAGTAGTATCGACGAGACCCCAAGCTACGAGCAGTACTTC.

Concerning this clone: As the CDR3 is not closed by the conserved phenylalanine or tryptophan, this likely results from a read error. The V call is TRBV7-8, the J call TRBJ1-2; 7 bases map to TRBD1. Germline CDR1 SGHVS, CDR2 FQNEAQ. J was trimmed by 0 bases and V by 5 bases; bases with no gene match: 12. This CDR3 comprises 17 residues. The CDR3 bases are TGTGCCAGCAGCATTGAGACAGGGACCACACCTAACTATGGCTACACCCTC. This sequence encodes CASSIETGTTPNYGYTL.

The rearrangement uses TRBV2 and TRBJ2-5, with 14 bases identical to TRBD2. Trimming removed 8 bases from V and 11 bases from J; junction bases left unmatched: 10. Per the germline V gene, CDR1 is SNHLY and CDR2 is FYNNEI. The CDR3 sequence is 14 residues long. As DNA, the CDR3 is TGTGCCAGCTGGCCCGGGACTAGCGGGAGAGAGCAGTACTTC. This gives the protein CASWPGTSGREQYF.

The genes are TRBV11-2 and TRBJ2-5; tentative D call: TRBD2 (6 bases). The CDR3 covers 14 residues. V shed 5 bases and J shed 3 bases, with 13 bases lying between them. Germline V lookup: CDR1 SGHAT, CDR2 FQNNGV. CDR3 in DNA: TGTGCCAGCAGCCCCCCGGGGAGGAAAGAGACCCAGTACTTC. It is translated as CASSPPGRKETQYF.

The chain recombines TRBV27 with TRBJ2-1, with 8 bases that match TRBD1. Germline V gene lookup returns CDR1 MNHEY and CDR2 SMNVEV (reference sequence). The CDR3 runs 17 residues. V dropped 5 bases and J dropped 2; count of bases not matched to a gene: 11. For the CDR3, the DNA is TGTGCCAGCAGTCCCCTAGAGTCGACAGGGGCCTACAATGAGCAGTTCTTC. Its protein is CASSPLESTGAYNEQFF.

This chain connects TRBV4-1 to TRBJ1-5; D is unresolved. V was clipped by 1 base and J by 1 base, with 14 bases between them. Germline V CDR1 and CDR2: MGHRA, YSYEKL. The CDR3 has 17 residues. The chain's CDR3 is CASSQGIPKGSNQPQHF. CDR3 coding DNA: TGCGCCAGCAGCCAAGGTATCCCCAAAGGGAGCAATCAGCCCCAGCATTTT.

The CDR3 loop is CASSPPYGTSGNTGELFF. CDR3 in DNA: TGTGCCAGCAGCCCACCGTACGGGACTAGCGGGAACACCGGGGAGCTGTTTTTT. The chain joins TRBV13 to TRBJ2-2; 11 bases fit TRBD2. Per the germline V gene, CDR1 is PRHDT and CDR2 is FYEKMQ (reference sequence). The CDR3 loop spans 18 amino acids. The V and J ends lost 5 bases and 1 base, in that order; junction bases with no gene match: 9.

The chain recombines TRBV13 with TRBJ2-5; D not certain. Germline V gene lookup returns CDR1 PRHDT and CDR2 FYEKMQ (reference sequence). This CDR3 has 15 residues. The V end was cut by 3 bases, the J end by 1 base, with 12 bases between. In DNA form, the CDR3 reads TGTGCCAGCAGCTTCCGCCCGAGACCCCAAGAGACCCAGTACTTC. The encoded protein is CASSFRPRPQETQYF.

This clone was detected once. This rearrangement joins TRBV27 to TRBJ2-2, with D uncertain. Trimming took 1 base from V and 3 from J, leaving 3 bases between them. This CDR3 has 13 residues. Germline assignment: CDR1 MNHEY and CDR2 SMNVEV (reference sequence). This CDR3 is CASSLLDTGELFF. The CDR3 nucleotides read TGTGCCAGCAGTTTATTGGACACCGGGGAGCTGTTTTTT.

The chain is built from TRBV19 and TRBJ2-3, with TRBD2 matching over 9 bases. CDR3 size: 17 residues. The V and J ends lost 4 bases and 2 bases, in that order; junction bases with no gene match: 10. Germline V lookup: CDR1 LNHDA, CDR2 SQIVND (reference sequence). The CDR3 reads CASSRVSLAGYTDTQYF. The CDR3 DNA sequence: TGTGCCAGTAGTAGGGTCTCGCTAGCGGGGTACACAGATACGCAGTATTTT.

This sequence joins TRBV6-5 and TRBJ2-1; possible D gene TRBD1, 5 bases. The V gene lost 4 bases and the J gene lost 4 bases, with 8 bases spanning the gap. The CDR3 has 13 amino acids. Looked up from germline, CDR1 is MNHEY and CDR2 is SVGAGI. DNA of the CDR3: TGTGCCAGCAGTTTGACAGCTTACAATGAGCAGTTCTTC. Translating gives CASSLTAYNEQFF.

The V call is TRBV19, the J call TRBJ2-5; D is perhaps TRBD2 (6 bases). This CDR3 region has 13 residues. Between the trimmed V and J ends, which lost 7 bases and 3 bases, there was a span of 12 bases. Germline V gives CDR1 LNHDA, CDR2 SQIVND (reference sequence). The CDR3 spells CASNGGSKETQYF. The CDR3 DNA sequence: TGTGCCAGTAACGGGGGATCGAAAGAGACCCAGTACTTC.

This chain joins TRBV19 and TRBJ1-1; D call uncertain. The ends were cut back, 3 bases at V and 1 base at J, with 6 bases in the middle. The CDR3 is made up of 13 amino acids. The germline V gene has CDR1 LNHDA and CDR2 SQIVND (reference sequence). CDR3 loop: CASSIWGNTEAFF. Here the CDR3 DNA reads TGTGCCAGTAGTATTTGGGGGAACACTGAAGCTTTCTTT.

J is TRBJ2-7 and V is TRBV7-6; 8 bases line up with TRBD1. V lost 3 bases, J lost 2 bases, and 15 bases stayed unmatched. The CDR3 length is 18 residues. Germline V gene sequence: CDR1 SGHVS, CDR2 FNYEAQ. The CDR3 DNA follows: TGTGCCAGCAGCTTGGGTCCGTCGGGTGGACAGGGAACCTACGAGCAGTACTTC. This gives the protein CASSLGPSGGQGTYEQYF. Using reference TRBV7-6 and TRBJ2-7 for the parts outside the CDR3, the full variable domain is GAGVSQSPRYKVTKRGQDVALRCDPISGHVSLYWYRQALGQGPEFLTYFNYEAQQDKSGLPNDRFSAERPEGSISTLTIQRTEQRDSAMYRCASSLGPSGGQGTYEQYFGPGTRLTVT.

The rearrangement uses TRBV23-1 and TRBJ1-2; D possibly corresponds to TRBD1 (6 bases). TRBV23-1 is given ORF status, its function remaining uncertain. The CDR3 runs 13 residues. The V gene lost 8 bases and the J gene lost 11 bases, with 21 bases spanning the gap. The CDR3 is CASGLGYLDSYTF. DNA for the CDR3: TGCGCCAGCGGACTCGGATATTTGGACAGTTACACCTTC.

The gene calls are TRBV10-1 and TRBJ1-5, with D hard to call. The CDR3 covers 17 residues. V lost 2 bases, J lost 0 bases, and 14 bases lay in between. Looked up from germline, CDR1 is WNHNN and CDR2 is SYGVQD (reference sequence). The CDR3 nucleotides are TGCGCCAGCAGTGAGGTGGTAGTAACAAATAGCAATCAGCCCCAGCATTTT. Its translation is CASSEVVVTNSNQPQHF.

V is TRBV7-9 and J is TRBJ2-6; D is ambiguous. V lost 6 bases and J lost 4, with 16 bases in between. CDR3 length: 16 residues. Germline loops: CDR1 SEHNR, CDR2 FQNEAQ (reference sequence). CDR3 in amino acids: CASRPTKGLGANVLTF. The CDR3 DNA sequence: TGTGCCAGCAGGCCAACTAAAGGGCTCGGGGCCAACGTCCTGACTTTC.

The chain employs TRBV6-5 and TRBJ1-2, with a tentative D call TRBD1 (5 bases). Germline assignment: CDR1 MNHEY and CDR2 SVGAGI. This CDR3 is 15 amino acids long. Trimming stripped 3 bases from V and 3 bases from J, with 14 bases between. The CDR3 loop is CASSYIPPGHYGYTF. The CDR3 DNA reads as TGTGCCAGCAGTTATATTCCCCCGGGACACTATGGCTACACCTTC.

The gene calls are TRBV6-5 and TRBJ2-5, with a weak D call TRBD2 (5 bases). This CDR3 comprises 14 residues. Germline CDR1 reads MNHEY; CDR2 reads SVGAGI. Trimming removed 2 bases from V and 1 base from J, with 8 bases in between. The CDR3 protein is CASSYLRGQETQYF. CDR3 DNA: TGTGCCAGCAGTTACCTCCGGGGCCAAGAGACCCAGTACTTC.

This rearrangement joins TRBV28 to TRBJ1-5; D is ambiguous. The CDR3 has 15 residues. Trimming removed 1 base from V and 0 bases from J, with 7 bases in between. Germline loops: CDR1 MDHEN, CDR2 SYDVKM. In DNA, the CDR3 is TGTGCCAGCAGTTTATACGAGTATAGCAATCAGCCCCAGCATTTT. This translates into CASSLYEYSNQPQHF.

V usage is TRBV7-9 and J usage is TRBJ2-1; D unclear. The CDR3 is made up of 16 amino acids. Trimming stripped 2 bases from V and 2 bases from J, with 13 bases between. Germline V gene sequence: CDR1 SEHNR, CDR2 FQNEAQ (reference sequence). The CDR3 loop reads CASSLSYGLAYNEQFF. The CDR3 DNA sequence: TGTGCCAGCAGCTTATCATATGGTCTAGCCTACAATGAGCAGTTCTTC.